The 31 T cell receptor beta chains given below trace back to one sample, sequenced in a study of blood T cell repertoires in COVID-19. Some clones are missing from TCRdb's copy, which holds only in-frame ones; the method was immunoSEQ multiplex PCR. The sample records 55,000 to 65,000 clones, 89% being singletons. Sequenced material: peripheral blood. These receptors were taken from a woman aged 60 to 75 with COVID-19, enrolled during active disease.

This sequence joins TRBV5-4 and TRBJ2-1, with TRBD2 as a possible D gene (6 bases). Germline V gene lookup returns CDR1 SGHNT and CDR2 YYREEE (reference sequence). The V and J ends lost 0 bases and 2 bases respectively, with 9 bases between them. The CDR3 length is 15 residues. CDR3 DNA: TGTGCCAGCAGCTTGGGCGGGGCGGCCTACAATGAGCAGTTCTTC. Translating gives CASSLGGAAYNEQFF.

This chain uses TRBV5-5 with TRBJ2-2, with D hard to call. The CDR3 runs to 15 residues. Per the germline V gene, CDR1 is SGHKS and CDR2 is YYEKEE (reference sequence). Trimming pared 4 bases from V and 1 base from J, leaving 11 bases between. The CDR3 loop reads CASSPKPRNTGELFF. The CDR3 bases are TGTGCCAGCAGCCCCAAGCCCCGGAACACCGGGGAGCTGTTTTTT.

The chain uses TRBV5-1 and TRBJ2-1, with TRBD2 matching 9 bases. J was trimmed by 4 bases and V by 5 bases; bases with no gene match: 16. The CDR3 length is 18 residues. Per germline, CDR1 SGHRS and CDR2 YFSETQ. CDR3 in amino acids: CASRGRELAGFPYNEQFF. The CDR3 region has the DNA TGCGCCAGCAGGGGAAGGGAACTAGCGGGCTTTCCTTACAATGAGCAGTTCTTC.

The chain carries TRBV5-6 and TRBJ1-2; D is unclear. There are 15 residues in the CDR3. Germline CDR1 reads SGHDT; CDR2 reads YYEEEE. V dropped 4 bases and J dropped 8 bases, with 21 bases sitting between them. CDR3 amino acids: CASSPSDAVRRGYTF. The CDR3 DNA reads TGTGCCAGCAGCCCTTCCGATGCTGTGCGTCGGGGCTACACCTTC. Variable domain in full (rest from reference TRBV5-6 and TRBJ1-2): DAGVTQSPTHLIKTRGQQVTLRCSPKSGHDTVSWYQQALGQGPQFIFQYYEEEERQRGNFPDRFSGHQFPNYSSELNVNALLLGDSALYLCASSPSDAVRRGYTFGSGTRLTVV.

The chain has TRBV12-3 or TRBV12-4 and TRBJ1-2; D may be TRBD1 (6 bases). V lost 5 bases and J 6 bases, leaving 13 bases between the germline ends. CDR3 length: 13 amino acids. CDR3 sequence: CASSPTGSHGYTF. The CDR3 nucleotides are TGTGCCAGCAGTCCCACAGGGTCCCATGGCTACACCTTC.

The V gene is TRBV5-1, the J gene TRBJ1-2, with TRBD1 matching 10 bases. Germline CDR1 reads SGHRS; CDR2 reads YFSETQ. CDR3 length equals 15 residues. V lost 5 bases and J lost 4; bases outside the gene matches: 8. The CDR3 here is CASRADRGSLYGYTF. In DNA form, the CDR3 reads TGCGCCAGCAGGGCGGACAGGGGGTCTCTCTATGGCTACACCTTC.

This chain connects TRBV28 to TRBJ2-3; a possible D gene is TRBD1 (5 bases). The germline V gene has CDR1 MDHEN and CDR2 SYDVKM. The CDR3 length is 16 residues. V was clipped by 8 bases and J by 0 bases, with 18 bases between them. DNA of the CDR3: TGTGCCAGCGCTCACCAGGGCCGCGGAAGCACAGATACGCAGTATTTT. Translation gives CASAHQGRGSTDTQYF. Filled out from reference TRBV28 and TRBJ2-3, the complete variable domain reads DVKVTQSSRYLVKRTGEKVFLECVQDMDHENMFWYRQDPGLGLRLIYFSYDVKMKEKGDIPEGYSVSREKKERFSLILESASTNQTSMYLCASAHQGRGSTDTQYFGPGTRLTVL.

The chain couples TRBV25-1 to TRBJ1-5, with a weak D call TRBD1 (6 bases). V was cut by 4 bases and J by 0 bases, with 7 bases left in between. CDR1 is MGHDK and CDR2 is SYGVNS in the germline V gene. The length of the CDR3 is 14 residues. CDR3 in DNA: TGTGCCAGCAGTGGGACAGATAGCAATCAGCCCCAGCATTTT. Its translation is CASSGTDSNQPQHF.

V is TRBV7-9 and J is TRBJ2-3, with 11 bases identical to TRBD2. The CDR3 has 17 residues. CDR1 is SEHNR and CDR2 is FQNEAQ in the germline V gene (reference sequence). Trimming took 4 bases from V and 1 from J; bases not matched to a gene: 7. CDR3 sequence (DNA): TGTGCCAGCAGCTCGGGGACTAGCGGAATGGGCACAGATACGCAGTATTTT. Protein sequence: CASSSGTSGMGTDTQYF.

CDR3 loop: CASSKGQGYSNQPQHF. The DNA of the CDR3 is TGTGCCAGCAGCAAGGGACAGGGCTATAGCAATCAGCCCCAGCATTTT. V and J are TRBV6-2 or TRBV6-3 and TRBJ1-5; 9 nucleotides match TRBD1. The CDR3 consists of 16 residues. Germline V gene lookup returns CDR1 MNHEY and CDR2 SVGEGT. Unmatched junction bases numbered 6, after V lost 6 bases and J lost 0 bases.

The chain uses TRBV5-4 and TRBJ1-2; 9 nucleotides agree with TRBD1. The length of the CDR3 is 15 residues. The germline V gene encodes CDR1 SGHNT and CDR2 YYREEE (reference sequence). The V and J ends lost 3 bases and 7 bases, in that order; junction bases with no gene match: 10. The CDR3 DNA is TGTGCCAGCAGCTCCAGAGGGACAGGGATCCTTGGCTACACCTTC. Translating it yields CASSSRGTGILGYTF.

The chain has TRBV6-6 and TRBJ2-1; 9 nucleotides agree with TRBD2. CDR1 is MNHNY and CDR2 is SVGAGI in the germline V gene (reference sequence). Trimming at V came to 11 bases and at J to 7 bases, leaving 9 bases not matched to a gene. CDR3 length: 13 amino acids. CDR3 protein: CAGGLAGLNEQFF. The DNA of the CDR3 is TGTGCCGGGGGGCTAGCGGGGTTAAATGAGCAGTTCTTC.

The chain uses TRBV12-3 or TRBV12-4 and TRBJ2-3; D unclear. The CDR3 is 13 residues long. V was cut by 3 bases and J by 4 bases, with 8 bases left in between. The CDR3, as DNA: TGTGCCAGCAGTTTTCGTTTCCCAGATACGCAGTATTTT. It encodes CASSFRFPDTQYF.

The J gene is TRBJ2-7, the V gene TRBV7-2; TRBD2 matches 11 bases. The germline V gene encodes CDR1 SGHTA and CDR2 FQGNSA. The CDR3 covers 15 residues. The ends lost 1 base at V and 6 bases at J; junction bases unmatched: 5. CDR3: CASSLVGTSGGEQYF. DNA for the CDR3: TGTGCCAGCAGCTTAGTCGGCACTAGCGGGGGCGAGCAGTACTTC.

The chain joins TRBV6-2 or TRBV6-3 to TRBJ1-2, with D maybe TRBD1 (5 bases). CDR1 is MNHEY and CDR2 is SVGEGT in the germline V gene. This CDR3 comprises 14 residues. V was pared by 5 bases and J by 4 bases, with 14 bases between. The CDR3 sequence is CASSPTEAPYGYTF. In DNA, the CDR3 is TGTGCCAGCAGTCCGACAGAGGCCCCCTATGGCTACACCTTC.

CDR3 DNA sequence: TGTGCCAGCAGTTACCGGACAGGGTCTGGCACTGAAGCTTTCTTT. The encoded protein is CASSYRTGSGTEAFF. The rearrangement uses TRBV6-2 or TRBV6-3 and TRBJ1-1; TRBD1 agrees at 8 bases. The CDR3 consists of 15 residues. V shed 2 bases and J 4 bases; nucleotides not matched to a gene: 6. Germline V gene data show CDR1 as MNHEY and CDR2 as SVGEGT.

This clone has a handful of counts. The chain recombines TRBV29-1 with TRBJ2-7; TRBD1 agrees at 10 bases. Losses at the gene ends were 7 bases for V and 2 bases for J; bases not matched to a gene: 5. The CDR3 is 13 amino acids. The germline CDR1 and CDR2 sequences are SQVTM and ANQGSEA. DNA of the CDR3: TGCAGCGCGTTAGGACAGGGGGCCTACGAGCAGTACTTC. Protein sequence: CSALGQGAYEQYF.

The rearrangement joins TRBV19 to TRBJ2-3; TRBD1 might be the D (5 bases). V dropped 5 bases and J dropped 2 bases, with 8 bases sitting between them. The V gene's germline CDR1 is LNHDA and CDR2 SQIVND (reference sequence). This CDR3 contains 13 residues. CDR3 residues: CASSQGLTDTQYF. The CDR3 DNA reads TGTGCCAGTAGTCAGGGTCTCACAGATACGCAGTATTTT. Using reference TRBV19 and TRBJ2-3 for the parts outside the CDR3, the full variable domain is DGGITQSPKYLFRKEGQNVTLSCEQNLNHDAMYWYRQDPGQGLRLIYYSQIVNDFQKGDIAEGYSVSREKKESFPLTVTSAQKNPTAFYLCASSQGLTDTQYFGPGTRLTVL.

The chain recombines TRBV19 with TRBJ2-5, with TRBD2 identical over 9 bases. Germline lookup yields CDR1 LNHDA and CDR2 SQIVND (reference sequence). V gave up 3 bases and J gave up 0 bases; unmatched junction bases: 2. The CDR3 has 15 residues. CDR3 nucleotide sequence: TGTGCCAGTAGTATCCTAGCGGGGTACCAAGAGACCCAGTACTTC. Translated: CASSILAGYQETQYF.

The rearrangement joins TRBV11-2 to TRBJ2-7; 12 bases agree with TRBD2. Germline loops: CDR1 SGHAT, CDR2 FQNNGV. The CDR3 has 16 residues. With 5 bases clipped from V and 2 bases from J, the junction kept 7 bases outside the gene matches. CDR3 nucleotides: TGTGCCAGCAGCCCCCGGACTAGCGGGACGACCTACGAGCAGTACTTC. It encodes CASSPRTSGTTYEQYF.

This chain joins TRBV23-1 and TRBJ1-4; TRBD1 is a possible D gene (5 bases). TRBV23-1 is treated as an ORF (open reading frame) with a function not yet certain. The CDR3 length is 17 residues. The V end was cut by 11 bases, the J end by 5 bases, with 27 bases between. As DNA, the CDR3 is TGCGCCTTCAGCCCCCGTCGCGTCCGGGGGAAGAATGAAAAACTGTTTTTT. Translating it yields CAFSPRRVRGKNEKLFF.

This rearrangement joins TRBV6-5 to TRBJ1-2; 11 nucleotides align to TRBD1. The length of the CDR3 is 16 residues. V shed 2 bases and J 5 bases; nucleotides not matched to a gene: 7. In germline, CDR1 is MNHEY, CDR2 SVGAGI. The CDR3 sequence is CASSYLRTGGAYGYTF. DNA of the CDR3: TGTGCCAGCAGTTACCTGCGGACAGGGGGCGCGTATGGCTACACCTTC.

The V gene is TRBV4-3, the J gene TRBJ2-1; 8 nucleotides match TRBD2. The ends lost 4 bases at V and 4 bases at J; junction bases unmatched: 15. This CDR3 has 18 residues. Germline CDR1 is LGHNA and CDR2 is YSLEER. The CDR3 nucleotides are TGCGCCAGCAGCCCCCTTTCTGACGGGGGGGGAATTTACAATGAGCAGTTCTTC. As protein: CASSPLSDGGGIYNEQFF.

The CDR3, as DNA: TGTGCCTGGAGTTTGTCGCAGTCCTACGAGCAGTACTTC. The encoded protein is CAWSLSQSYEQYF. The genes are TRBV30 and TRBJ2-7; D is ambiguous. Germline V gives CDR1 GTSNPN, CDR2 SVGIG (reference sequence). The CDR3 is 13 amino acids. Trimming stripped 2 bases from V and 1 base from J, with 9 bases between.

The rearrangement uses TRBV18 and TRBJ2-2, with TRBD1 matching over 7 bases. Trimming removed 3 bases from V and 1 base from J; junction bases left unmatched: 5. The CDR3 has 16 amino acids. The germline V gene has CDR1 KGHSH and CDR2 LQKENI. The CDR3 sequence: CASSPPGTVNTGELFF. The CDR3 DNA follows: TGTGCCAGCTCACCCCCCGGGACAGTGAACACCGGGGAGCTGTTTTTT.

This clone was seen a handful of times. The chain recombines TRBV4-3 with TRBJ2-2, with D tentatively TRBD1 (6 bases). Germline values: CDR1 LGHNA, CDR2 YSLEER. The CDR3 is 16 residues long. The V gene lost 3 bases and the J gene lost 2 bases, with 13 bases spanning the gap. The CDR3 region is CASSQGVDSNTGELFF. The CDR3 nucleotides are TGCGCCAGCAGCCAGGGGGTGGACAGTAACACCGGGGAGCTGTTTTTT.

The rearrangement joins TRBV10-3 to TRBJ2-7; 7 positions agree with TRBD1. The germline V gene has CDR1 ENHRY and CDR2 SYGVKD. The CDR3 spans 14 residues. The ends lost 4 bases at V and 4 bases at J; junction bases unmatched: 7. The CDR3 coding sequence is TGTGCCATCAGTGGACCAGGGACAGAGTACGAGCAGTACTTC. Encoded protein: CAISGPGTEYEQYF.

This chain links TRBV24-1 with TRBJ1-1, with TRBD1 identical over 8 bases. The CDR3 is 13 residues long. CDR1 is KGHDR, CDR2 SFDVKD, per germline. V trimming: 7 bases; J trimming: 4 bases; junction bases outside the gene matches: 4. The CDR3 DNA follows: TGTGCCACCAGCGACAGGGGAAGCACTGAAGCTTTCTTT. Translation gives CATSDRGSTEAFF.

The CDR3 DNA follows: TGTGCCCGCCAGGAAGCTTCACCCCTCCACTTT. This translates into CARQEASPLHF. This chain uses TRBV25-1 with TRBJ1-6; D uncertain. This CDR3 is built from 11 residues. Trimming took off 11 bases at V and 9 bases at J, with 11 bases between the two ends. CDR1 MGHDK and CDR2 SYGVNS come from the germline V gene. The full variable domain, rest sourced from reference TRBV25-1 and TRBJ1-6, is EADIYQTPRYLVIGTGKKITLECSQTMGHDKMYWYQQDPGMELHLIHYSYGVNSTEKGDLSSESTVSRIRTEHFPLTLESARPSHTSQYLCARQEASPLHFGNGTRLTVT.

The chain links TRBV3-1 (or the pseudogene TRBV3-2) to TRBJ2-1; 8 bases are a match to TRBD2. V lost 4 bases and J lost 7; bases outside the gene matches: 6. In germline, CDR1 is LGHDT, CDR2 YNNKEL (reference sequence). The CDR3 runs to 14 residues. The CDR3 bases are TGTGCCAGCAGCCGCGGACTAGCAGTGAATGAGCAGTTCTTC. This codes for CASSRGLAVNEQFF.

The chain employs TRBV10-3 and TRBJ2-2; a weak D match, TRBD1 (5 bases). The CDR3 has 15 amino acids. The V and J ends lost 3 bases and 5 bases respectively, with 13 bases between them. Germline CDR1 and CDR2: ENHRY and SYGVKD. In nucleotides, the CDR3 is TGTGCCATCAGTGATCGCCAGGGTGGAACCGGGGAGCTGTTTTTT. Amino acid sequence: CAISDRQGGTGELFF.